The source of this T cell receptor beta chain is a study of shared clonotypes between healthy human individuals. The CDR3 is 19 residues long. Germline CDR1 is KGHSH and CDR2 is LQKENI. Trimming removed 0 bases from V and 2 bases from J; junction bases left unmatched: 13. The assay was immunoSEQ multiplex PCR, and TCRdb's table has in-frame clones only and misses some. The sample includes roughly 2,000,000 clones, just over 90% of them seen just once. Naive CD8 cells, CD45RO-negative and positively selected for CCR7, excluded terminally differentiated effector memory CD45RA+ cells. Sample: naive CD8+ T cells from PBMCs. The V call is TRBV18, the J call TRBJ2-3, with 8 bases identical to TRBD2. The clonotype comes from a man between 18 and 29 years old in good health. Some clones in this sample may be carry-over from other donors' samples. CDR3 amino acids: CASSPPLGLPAGDTDTQYF. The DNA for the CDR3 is TGTGCCAGCTCACCACCGTTGGGTCTTCCAGCGGGAGACACAGATACGCAGTATTTT.